The clone carrying this TCR beta chain was seen many times. These data are taken from a study of blood T cells in healthy people across ages. Through a sample-barcoded 5' primer and a J-beta primer mix, a second PCR was run for 7 to 11 cycles. TCRdb re-derived calls from the 5' RACE reads in MiXCR, one entry per CDR3 protein. There are hundreds of thousands of distinct CDR3 sequences in the sample; approximately 30% occur only once, and about 15% lies in the top ten. Per the germline V gene, CDR1 is DFQATT and CDR2 is SNEGSKA (reference sequence). This CDR3 spans 15 amino acids. Unmatched junction bases numbered 7, after V lost 3 bases and J lost 3 bases.

The rearrangement uses TRBV20-1 and TRBJ2-1; 8 positions agree with TRBD2. The specimen was blood. The TCR comes from an elderly woman in good health. CDR3 sequence reads: CSASPTGGSYNEQFF. In DNA form, the CDR3 reads TGCAGTGCTAGCCCGACGGGGGGGAGCTACAATGAGCAGTTCTTC.